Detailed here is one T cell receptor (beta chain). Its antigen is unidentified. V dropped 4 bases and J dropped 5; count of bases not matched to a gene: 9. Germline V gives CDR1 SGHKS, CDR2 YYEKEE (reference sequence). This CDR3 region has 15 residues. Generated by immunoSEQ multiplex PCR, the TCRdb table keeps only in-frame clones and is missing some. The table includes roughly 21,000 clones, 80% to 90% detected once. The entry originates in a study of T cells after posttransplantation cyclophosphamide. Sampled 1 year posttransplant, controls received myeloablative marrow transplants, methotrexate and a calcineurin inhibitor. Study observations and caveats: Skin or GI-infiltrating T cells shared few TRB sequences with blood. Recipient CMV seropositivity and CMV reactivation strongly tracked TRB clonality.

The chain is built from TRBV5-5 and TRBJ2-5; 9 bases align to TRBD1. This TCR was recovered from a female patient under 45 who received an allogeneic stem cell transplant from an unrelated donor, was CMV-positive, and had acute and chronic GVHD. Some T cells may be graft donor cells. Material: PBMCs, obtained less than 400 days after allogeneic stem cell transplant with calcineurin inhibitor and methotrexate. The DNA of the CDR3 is TGTGCCAGCAGCGGCCACAGGGGGCCGGGTGAGACCCAGTACTTC. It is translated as CASSGHRGPGETQYF.